The next 30 T cell receptor beta chains were all read from a single sample in a study of human T cells and chemical hapten exposure. Time point: pre-sensitization, week 0. The treatment denotes: therapeutic diphenylcyclopropenone sensitization with weekly scalp DPC. TCRdb independently ran MiXCR on the RACE reads; one entry per CDR3 protein. The data show 300,000 to 450,000 distinct CDR3 sequences, approximately 5% seen once. The sample consisted of whole blood, taken in connection with sensitization to the hapten diphenylcyclopropenone (DPC). These receptors were taken from a woman between 45 and 65 years old with alopecia areata. Some clones in this sample may be carry-over from other donors' samples.

This clonotype has more than one count but fewer than ten. The rearrangement uses TRBV25-1 and TRBJ1-1, with D possibly matching TRBD1 (5 bases). Deletions cut 7 bases from V and 8 bases from J, with 11 bases between. Looked up from germline, CDR1 is MGHDK and CDR2 is SYGVNS. The length of the CDR3 is 11 residues. CDR3 region: CASTDSHEAFF. In DNA, the CDR3 is TGTGCCAGCACCGACAGCCACGAAGCTTTCTTT.

This clonotype appeared many times. This sequence joins TRBV7-2 and TRBJ2-3; no clear D. The CDR3 contains 14 residues. Trimming took off 0 bases at V and 4 bases at J, with 8 bases between the two ends. Germline V gene sequence: CDR1 SGHTA, CDR2 FQGNSA. CDR3 bases: TGTGCCAGCAGCTTAGCGGGAAGGGCAGATACGCAGTATTTT. Translated, it gives CASSLAGRADTQYF.

About this clonotype: The junction differs from germline at one of its ends, possibly a read error. V and J are TRBV7-8 and TRBJ1-4; D remains ambiguous. This CDR3 has 13 residues. Germline V CDR1 and CDR2: SGHVS, FQNEAQ. The CDR3 nucleotides read TGTGCCAGCCACGGTGCAACTAATAAAAAACTGTTTTTT. This sequence encodes CASHGATNKKLFF.

A few counts support this clonotype. J is TRBJ2-7 and V is TRBV28; 7 bases are shared with TRBD2. CDR3 length equals 13 residues. The germline V gene has CDR1 MDHEN and CDR2 SYDVKM. The trim removed 6 bases at V and 3 bases at J, leaving 5 bases unmatched. CDR3 sequence (DNA): TGTGCCAGCAGGGACGGGGGGTACTACGAGCAGTACTTC. This gives the protein CASRDGGYYEQYF.

This clonotype was detected a few times. The rearrangement joins TRBV5-1 to TRBJ1-1; TRBD1 agrees at 7 bases. With V trimmed by 3 bases and J by 4 bases, 15 bases remained unmatched. The CDR3 totals 17 residues. Germline V CDR1 and CDR2: SGHRS, YFSETQ. In nucleotides, the CDR3 is TGCGCCAGCAGCTCCCTAAATCCCGGACAGGCGGGCACTGAAGCTTTCTTT. Amino acid sequence: CASSSLNPGQAGTEAFF.

This clonotype was observed a handful of times. The chain links TRBV2 to TRBJ1-5, with D uncertain. CDR1 and CDR2 (germline): SNHLY, FYNNEI. The germline V and J ends were trimmed by 4 bases and 5 bases, with 12 bases remaining between them. The CDR3 is made up of 14 amino acids. CDR3 nucleotides: TGTGCCAGCAGTGCAGATGGGTTGCATCAGCCCCAGCATTTT. Translating it yields CASSADGLHQPQHF. Filled out from reference TRBV2 and TRBJ1-5, the complete variable domain reads EPEVTQTPSHQVTQMGQEVILRCVPISNHLYFYWYRQILGQKVEFLVSFYNNEISEKSEIFDDQFSVERPDGSNFTLKIRSTKLEDSAMYFCASSADGLHQPQHFGDGTRLSIL.

This clonotype was counted many times. The rearrangement uses TRBV29-1 and TRBJ2-3; D call uncertain. The CDR3 spans 14 residues. The V end lost 4 bases, the J end lost 1 base, and 12 bases lay between the germline ends. CDR1 and CDR2 (germline): SQVTM, ANQGSEA. CDR3 nucleotide sequence: TGCAGCGTTGGCGGCGTCCCAGGCACAGATACGCAGTATTTT. Translation gives CSVGGVPGTDTQYF.

This clonotype was observed many times. This chain uses TRBV11-2 with TRBJ2-3, with unresolved D. Per germline, CDR1 SGHAT and CDR2 FQNNGV. Trimming removed 5 bases from V and 2 bases from J, with 11 bases in between. This CDR3 region has 14 residues. The CDR3 DNA reads as TGTGCCAGCAGCCATGAACCCCTCACAGATACGCAGTATTTT. This sequence encodes CASSHEPLTDTQYF.

This clonotype was observed a handful of times. J is TRBJ2-7 and V is TRBV20-1, with TRBD1 identical over 8 bases. The V and J ends lost 2 bases and 5 bases, in that order; junction bases with no gene match: 8. The CDR3 totals 14 residues. Germline loops: CDR1 DFQATT, CDR2 SNEGSKA (reference sequence). The CDR3 DNA reads TGCAGTGCTAGATCCGAGACAGGGGTTGACGAGCAGTACTTC. This codes for CSARSETGVDEQYF.

This clonotype was seen a handful of times. The chain recombines TRBV18 with TRBJ1-2; D gene unclear. The CDR3 covers 13 residues. CDR1 and CDR2 (germline): KGHSH, LQKENI. Between the trimmed V and J ends, which lost 4 bases and 6 bases, there was a span of 12 bases. CDR3 protein: CASSREQTDGYTF. The CDR3 bases are TGTGCCAGCTCACGAGAGCAAACCGATGGCTACACCTTC.

This clonotype was recorded many times. At one boundary the junction diverges from the germline segment, which might be a read error. This rearrangement joins TRBV7-8 to TRBJ2-1; perhaps TRBD2 as D (6 bases). Germline V gene sequence: CDR1 SGHVS, CDR2 FQNEAQ. CDR3 length: 15 amino acids. As DNA, the CDR3 is TGTGCCAGCAGCGCATTCCCGGGAGCCTATAATGAGCAGTTCTTC. It translates to CASSAFPGAYNEQFF.

This clonotype was seen a handful of times. V gene TRBV12-3 or TRBV12-4 combines with J gene TRBJ2-3, with D perhaps TRBD1 or TRBD2 (6 bases each). This CDR3 is 15 amino acids long. V lost 1 base to trimming and J lost 6 bases, with 14 bases between them. This CDR3 reads CASSLVGGLIDTQYF. CDR3 DNA: TGTGCCAGCAGTTTAGTCGGGGGCTTGATTGATACGCAGTATTTT.

This clonotype was detected ten times or more. The gene calls are TRBV29-1 and TRBJ1-1; D ambiguous. This CDR3 region has 11 residues. From germline, CDR1 is SQVTM and CDR2 ANQGSEA. V lost 7 bases and J lost 0, with 6 bases in between. The CDR3 DNA is TGCAGCGCGGCATTGAACACTGAAGCTTTCTTT. It translates to CSAALNTEAFF.

This clonotype came up a few times. The rearrangement links TRBV7-2 to TRBJ2-1; D might be TRBD2 (6 bases). CDR1 is SGHTA and CDR2 is FQGNSA in the germline V gene. There are 14 residues in the CDR3. The V end lost 2 bases, the J end lost 10 bases, and 15 bases lay between the germline ends. The CDR3 protein is CASSLIALAREQFF. As DNA, the CDR3 is TGTGCCAGCAGCTTAATAGCTCTAGCGCGGGAGCAGTTCTTC.

This clonotype has more than one count but fewer than ten. The chain recombines TRBV12-3 or TRBV12-4 with TRBJ2-3; D is ambiguous. This CDR3 comprises 14 residues. V was cut by 5 bases and J by 4 bases, with 13 bases left in between. This chain's CDR3 is CASSLLPSADTQYF. The CDR3 DNA reads as TGTGCCAGCAGTCTTTTACCCTCGGCAGATACGCAGTATTTT.

CDR3 amino acids: CASSFGDPSHLHF. The CDR3 DNA reads as TGTGCCAGCAGCTTCGGGGACCCTTCGCACCTCCACTTT. This chain joins TRBV11-2 and TRBJ1-6; D possibly corresponds to TRBD1 (5 bases). From germline, CDR1 is SGHAT and CDR2 FQNNGV. There are 13 residues in the CDR3. V was trimmed by 3 bases and J by 15 bases, leaving 15 bases between them. The variable domain in full, with the rest retrieved from reference TRBV11-2 and TRBJ1-6, is EAGVAQSPRYKIIEKRQSVAFWCNPISGHATLYWYQQILGQGPKLLIQFQNNGVVDDSQLPKDRFSAERLKGVDSTLKIQPAKLEDSAVYLCASSFGDPSHLHFGNGTRLTVT.

The chain recombines TRBV7-2 with TRBJ2-3, with 8 nucleotides matching TRBD2. The CDR3 sequence is 15 residues long. J lost 4 bases, V lost 0 bases, and 3 bases had no gene match. The germline V gene encodes CDR1 SGHTA and CDR2 FQGNSA. In DNA form, the CDR3 reads TGTGCCAGCAGCTTAGCTCGGGGGGGGTCAGATACGCAGTATTTT. This encodes CASSLARGGSDTQYF.

This clonotype has just a few counts. The V gene is TRBV20-1, the J gene TRBJ2-1, with a tentative D call TRBD1 (6 bases). V was pared by 2 bases and J by 0 bases, with 11 bases between. Germline assignment: CDR1 DFQATT and CDR2 SNEGSKA (reference sequence). This CDR3 spans 15 amino acids. CDR3 in DNA: TGCAGTGCTAGATCCCAGGGGAGCTCCTACAATGAGCAGTTCTTC. Protein sequence: CSARSQGSSYNEQFF.

This chain connects TRBV6-1 to TRBJ1-3; TRBD1 matches at 7 bases. CDR1 and CDR2 (germline): MNHNS, SASEGT. The CDR3 has 13 amino acids. V gave up 2 bases and J gave up 13 bases; unmatched junction bases: 8. The CDR3 region is CASSEIQGPGIYF. In DNA form, the CDR3 reads TGTGCCAGCAGTGAAATACAGGGGCCGGGGATATATTTT.

This clonotype was counted at least ten times. V usage is TRBV29-1 and J usage is TRBJ2-2, with TRBD1 as a possible D gene (5 bases). The CDR3 is made up of 14 amino acids. Germline CDR1 is SQVTM and CDR2 is ANQGSEA. Trimming pared 5 bases from V and 2 bases from J, leaving 12 bases between. For the CDR3, the DNA is TGCAGCGTTTCTCTAGGACAAAACACCGGGGAGCTGTTTTTT. It codes for CSVSLGQNTGELFF.

This clonotype showed up many times. The chain joins TRBV9 to TRBJ2-7, with 7 bases that match TRBD2. The length of the CDR3 is 14 residues. CDR1 and CDR2 (germline): SGDLS, YYNGEE. V trimming: 0 bases; J trimming: 5 bases; junction bases outside the gene matches: 5. The CDR3, as DNA: TGTGCCAGCAGCGTAGGCGCGGGAGACGACGAGCAGTACTTC. It codes for CASSVGAGDDEQYF.

In this sample, this clonotype turned up many times. J is TRBJ2-1 and V is TRBV27; D is possibly TRBD2 (5 bases). CDR3 size: 16 residues. Between the trimmed V and J ends, which lost 3 bases and 7 bases, there was a span of 19 bases. Germline CDR1 and CDR2: MNHEY and SMNVEV (reference sequence). The chain's CDR3 is CASSLRVGRTVNEQFF. The CDR3 region has the DNA TGTGCCAGCAGTTTGAGGGTCGGGCGGACCGTGAATGAGCAGTTCTTC.

This clonotype has more than one count but fewer than ten. The V and J genes are TRBV20-1 and TRBJ2-3; D is unresolved. Trimming took 0 bases from V and 0 from J, leaving 10 bases between them. Germline-derived CDR1 and CDR2 are DFQATT and SNEGSKA (reference sequence). The CDR3 has 15 residues. DNA for the CDR3: TGCAGTGCTAGAGATGAGGCGGTCAGCACAGATACGCAGTATTTT. Its translation is CSARDEAVSTDTQYF.

This clonotype occurred a few times. The chain joins TRBV29-1 to TRBJ2-1; D tentatively reads TRBD1 or TRBD2 (5 bases each). The CDR3 runs to 10 residues. The V gene's germline CDR1 is SQVTM and CDR2 ANQGSEA. V shed 3 bases and J shed 15 bases, with 12 bases lying between them. This CDR3 is CSVDWDGVFF. The CDR3 DNA reads as TGCAGCGTTGATTGGGACGGCGTGTTCTTC.

This clonotype was seen at least ten times. The CDR3 region is CASSLGSVNEQFF. CDR3 DNA sequence: TGTGCCAGCAGCTTGGGTAGCGTAAATGAGCAGTTCTTC. The J gene is TRBJ2-1, the V gene TRBV7-3, with a tentative D call TRBD2 (5 bases). Trimming shortened V by 3 bases and J by 7 bases, and 10 bases separated the two germline ends. From germline, CDR1 is SGHTA and CDR2 FQGTGA. The CDR3 spans 13 residues.

The chain joins TRBV2 to TRBJ2-4, with TRBD2 matching 10 bases. Per germline, CDR1 SNHLY and CDR2 FYNNEI. This CDR3 comprises 16 residues. The V segment lost 5 bases and the J segment 0 bases; nucleotides outside the gene matches: 4. DNA for the CDR3: TGTGCCAGCAGTCAAGGACTAGCGGTAGCCAAAAACATTCAGTACTTC. It codes for CASSQGLAVAKNIQYF.

This clonotype was counted a few times. This chain links TRBV14 with TRBJ2-7; 8 nucleotides agree with TRBD1. The CDR3 totals 14 residues. Germline V gene sequence: CDR1 SGHDN, CDR2 FVKESK. J lost 6 bases, V lost 6 bases, and 10 bases had no gene match. The CDR3 bases are TGTGCCAGCAGGAGGACGGACAGGGAATCCGAGCAGTACTTC. Its protein is CASRRTDRESEQYF.

This clonotype occurred a few times. This CDR3 is CASRNTGSNQPQHF. CDR3 bases: TGTGCCAGCAGAAATACAGGGAGCAATCAGCCCCAGCATTTT. V usage is TRBV12-3 or TRBV12-4 and J usage is TRBJ1-5, with a tentative D call TRBD1 (6 bases). V was trimmed by 6 bases and J by 1 base, leaving 10 bases between them. CDR3 length equals 14 residues.

The rearrangement uses TRBV6-5 and TRBJ2-7; a possible D gene is TRBD2 (6 bases). Trimming left V 2 bases short and J 3 bases short, with 14 bases between. Germline V CDR1 and CDR2: MNHEY, SVGAGI. The CDR3 has 15 amino acids. The CDR3, as DNA: TGTGCCAGCAGTTACGTGGGAGGCAGAGGCTACGAGCAGTACTTC. Its translation is CASSYVGGRGYEQYF.

This clonotype was counted between two and nine times. The chain employs TRBV6-5 and TRBJ1-6; unclear D gene. The V gene's germline CDR1 is MNHEY and CDR2 SVGAGI. V shed 2 bases and J shed 7 bases, with 9 bases lying between them. This CDR3 spans 14 amino acids. CDR3 coding DNA: TGTGCCAGCAGTTACGACATGCTCAATTCACCCCTCCACTTT. Protein sequence: CASSYDMLNSPLHF.